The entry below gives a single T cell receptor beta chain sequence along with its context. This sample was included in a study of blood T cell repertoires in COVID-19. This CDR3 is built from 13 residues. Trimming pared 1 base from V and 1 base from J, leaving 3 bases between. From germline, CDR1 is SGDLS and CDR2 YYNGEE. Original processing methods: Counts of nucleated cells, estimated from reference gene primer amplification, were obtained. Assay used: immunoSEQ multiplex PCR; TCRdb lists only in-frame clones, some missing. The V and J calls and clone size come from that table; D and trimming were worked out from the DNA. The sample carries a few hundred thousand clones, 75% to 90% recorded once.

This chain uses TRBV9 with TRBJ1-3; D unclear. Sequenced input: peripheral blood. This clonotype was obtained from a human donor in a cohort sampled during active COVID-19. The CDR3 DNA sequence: TGTGCCAGCAGCGTACTTTCTGGAAACACCATATATTTT. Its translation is CASSVLSGNTIYF.